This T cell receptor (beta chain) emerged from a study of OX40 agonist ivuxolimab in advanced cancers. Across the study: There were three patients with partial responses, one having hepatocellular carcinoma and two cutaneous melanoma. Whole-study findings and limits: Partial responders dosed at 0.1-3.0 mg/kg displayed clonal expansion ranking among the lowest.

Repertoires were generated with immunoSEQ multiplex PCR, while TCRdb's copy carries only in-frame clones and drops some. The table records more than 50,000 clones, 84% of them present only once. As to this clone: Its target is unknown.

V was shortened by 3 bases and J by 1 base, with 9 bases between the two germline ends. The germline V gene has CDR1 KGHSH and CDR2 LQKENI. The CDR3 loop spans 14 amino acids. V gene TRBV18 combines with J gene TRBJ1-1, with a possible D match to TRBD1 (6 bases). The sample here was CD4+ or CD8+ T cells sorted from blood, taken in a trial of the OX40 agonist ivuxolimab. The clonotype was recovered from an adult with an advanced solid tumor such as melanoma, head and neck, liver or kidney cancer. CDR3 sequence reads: CASSPSGQNTEAFF. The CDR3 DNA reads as TGTGCCAGCTCACCCTCGGGACAGAACACTGAAGCTTTCTTT.